A selection of T cell receptor beta chains follows, all from one sample in a study of blood T cell repertoires in COVID-19. TCRdb's copy holds only in-frame clones and misses some; the assay was immunoSEQ multiplex PCR. The profile covers around 170,000 clones, with 70% to 90% appearing a single time and approximately 2% taken by the ten largest. Sequencing was done on a sample of peripheral blood. The receptors stem from a man in his late teens or twenties who had recovered from COVID-19. The CDR3 runs from the conserved cysteine through the conserved F or W. Each record gives: CDR3 protein, V gene.

cdr3_aa: CASSYRGSGNTGELFF; v_call: TRBV9
cdr3_aa: CASSQSTLPNTEAFF; v_call: TRBV16
cdr3_aa: CASSPVEKTNTGELFF; v_call: TRBV7-8
cdr3_aa: CASSQGPGTNSPLHF; v_call: TRBV4-2
cdr3_aa: CASSEATGGPQNEQFF; v_call: TRBV6-1
cdr3_aa: CASGFGQRTDTQYF; v_call: TRBV12-5
cdr3_aa: CATSRGGQSLMAFF; v_call: TRBV15
cdr3_aa: CASSLGTGGPYEQYF; v_call: TRBV11-3
cdr3_aa: CASSTTAISNQPQHF; v_call: TRBV4-1
cdr3_aa: CSGQGLGSYNEQFF; v_call: TRBV29-1
cdr3_aa: CASSFREGRNTEAFF; v_call: TRBV7-2
cdr3_aa: CASSFSGNEQFF; v_call: TRBV9
cdr3_aa: CASSLRGQKYNEQFF; v_call: TRBV11-2
cdr3_aa: CASSRSEGARGDTQYF; v_call: TRBV7-9
cdr3_aa: CASSWTIGELFF; v_call: TRBV7-9
cdr3_aa: CASSRPRPGGNTIYF; v_call: TRBV5-6
cdr3_aa: CASSFQGRNTEAFF; v_call: TRBV7-2
cdr3_aa: CASIPPWGGNTEAFF; v_call: TRBV28
cdr3_aa: CSAILAGWVF; v_call: TRBV20-1
cdr3_aa: CASSYDGRGGELFF; v_call: TRBV6-2/TRBV6-3
cdr3_aa: CSVQPGSTDTQYF; v_call: TRBV29-1
cdr3_aa: CASFARSYEQYF; v_call: TRBV2
cdr3_aa: CASSSSHRGANSPPHF; v_call: TRBV6-5
cdr3_aa: CASSPFWEETDTQYF; v_call: TRBV7-8
cdr3_aa: CATSPRLAGGSRQETQYF; v_call: TRBV15
cdr3_aa: CASSSGQGAQETQYF; v_call: TRBV5-1
cdr3_aa: CASSFGLGDSYEQYF; v_call: TRBV3-1/TRBV3-2
cdr3_aa: CASSLDSANTGELFF; v_call: TRBV27
cdr3_aa: CASSYSDSGEQYF; v_call: TRBV6-2/TRBV6-3
cdr3_aa: CASSLAASGSYNEQFF; v_call: TRBV28
cdr3_aa: CASSSTQGVEPQHF; v_call: TRBV5-1
cdr3_aa: CASSEGTSGYNEQFF; v_call: TRBV27
cdr3_aa: CASSLELAGALGETQYF; v_call: TRBV5-1
cdr3_aa: CASSPTQGSYNEQFF; v_call: TRBV27
cdr3_aa: CASSSQENTEAFF; v_call: TRBV7-6
cdr3_aa: CASSPLSSSYNSPLHF; v_call: TRBV25-1
cdr3_aa: CAIRAGGGPQETQYF; v_call: TRBV10-3
cdr3_aa: CASSIPTQGYQPQHF; v_call: TRBV28
cdr3_aa: CATTGAAYEQYF; v_call: TRBV2
cdr3_aa: CASGTGGSYEQYF; v_call: TRBV9
cdr3_aa: CASSQYDGGAGEQYF; v_call: TRBV3-1/TRBV3-2
cdr3_aa: CASRDRGRETEAFF; v_call: TRBV6-5
cdr3_aa: CASSLFGVYNEQFF; v_call: TRBV27
cdr3_aa: CASSLELISEQYF; v_call: TRBV7-9
cdr3_aa: CASSVVGTGRRETQYF; v_call: TRBV9
cdr3_aa: CASSLGDSGTEAFF; v_call: TRBV9
cdr3_aa: CASTGGPREQFF; v_call: TRBV7-2
cdr3_aa: CASSYGLGDIQYF; v_call: TRBV6-2/TRBV6-3
cdr3_aa: CASSRDRETYEQYF; v_call: TRBV19
cdr3_aa: CASSPRTGTLLGNTIYF; v_call: TRBV18
cdr3_aa: CASSQDRRREETQYF; v_call: TRBV4-3
cdr3_aa: CASSMRLSGSYNEQFF; v_call: TRBV19
cdr3_aa: CASSLKTGAFF; v_call: TRBV28